The clone carrying this TCR beta chain was detected only once. Through a sample-barcoded 5' primer and a J-beta primer mix, a second PCR was run for 7 to 11 cycles. TCRdb re-called the 5' RACE reads with MiXCR, one entry per CDR3 protein. In the table there are about 800,000 distinct CDR3 sequences, roughly 64% of which are singletons. This sample stems from a study of blood T cells in healthy people across ages. CDR1 and CDR2 from the germline V gene are DFQATT and SNEGSKA (reference sequence). Trimming removed 0 bases from V and 2 bases from J; junction bases left unmatched: 9. The length of the CDR3 is 17 residues.

Sequencing was done on a sample of blood. V gene TRBV20-1 combines with J gene TRBJ2-3; 9 bases match TRBD2. The clonotype was recovered from a man aged 30 to 45 in good health. The CDR3, as DNA: TGCAGTGCTAGAGATGATCGTCTAGCGGGGCTCACAGATACGCAGTATTTT. As protein: CSARDDRLAGLTDTQYF.